These 25 T cell receptor beta chains share one sample of origin, sequenced in a study of cytomegalovirus exposure and HLA in healthy donors. A multiplex PCR was run with 60 Vbeta primers and 13 Jbeta primers. The data were produced by immunoSEQ multiplex PCR, yet TCRdb's version contains in-frame clones alone and is incomplete. This sample has about 140,000 clones, with 76% found just once. Specimen: PBMCs. The receptor set was obtained from a middle-aged man in good health and CMV-seronegative.

The genes are TRBV5-1 and TRBJ2-3, with TRBD2 matching over 11 bases. The germline CDR1 and CDR2 sequences are SGHRS and YFSETQ. V lost 4 bases, J lost 1 base, and 8 bases stayed unmatched. This CDR3 has 17 residues. The CDR3 sequence is CASSLQLTSGGTDTQYF. The CDR3, as DNA: TGCGCCAGCAGCCTTCAACTGACTAGCGGGGGCACAGATACGCAGTATTTT.

The CDR3 DNA sequence: TGTGCCAGCAGTATAGGACTAGGTTCGTGGCAGTTCTTC. Translation gives CASSIGLGSWQFF. The V and J genes are TRBV25-1 and TRBJ2-1; 7 bases match TRBD2. V shed 5 bases and J 12 bases; nucleotides not matched to a gene: 10. The length of the CDR3 is 13 residues. From germline, CDR1 is MGHDK and CDR2 SYGVNS.

This chain connects TRBV5-4 to TRBJ1-1; 8 nucleotides align to TRBD1. J was trimmed by 5 bases and V by 4 bases; bases with no gene match: 4. CDR1 is SGHNT and CDR2 is YYREEE in the germline V gene (reference sequence). The CDR3 loop spans 13 amino acids. CDR3 loop: CASSGQGYTEAFF. The CDR3, as DNA: TGTGCCAGCAGCGGACAGGGATATACTGAAGCTTTCTTT.

The gene calls are TRBV30 and TRBJ1-5; TRBD1 aligns across 12 bases. Germline-derived CDR1 and CDR2 are GTSNPN and SVGIG (reference sequence). V lost 3 bases and J lost 1; bases outside the gene matches: 7. The CDR3 contains 17 residues. CDR3 in DNA: TGTGCCTGGAGACAGGGACAGGGGGCATGGAGCAATCAGCCCCAGCATTTT. This codes for CAWRQGQGAWSNQPQHF.

The chain joins TRBV30 to TRBJ1-1, with D unresolved. The V gene's germline CDR1 is GTSNPN and CDR2 SVGIG (reference sequence). Trimming took 5 bases from V and 2 from J, leaving 12 bases between them. The CDR3 contains 13 residues. In DNA form, the CDR3 reads TGTGCCTGGCGTCCGGGAGCAAACACTGAAGCTTTCTTT. As protein: CAWRPGANTEAFF.

The chain combines TRBV7-2 with TRBJ1-2, with unresolved D. Germline V gene data show CDR1 as SGHTA and CDR2 as FQGNSA. The CDR3 totals 14 residues. Between the trimmed V and J ends, which lost 1 base and 3 bases, there was a span of 9 bases. The CDR3 region is CASSLESRDYGYTF. CDR3 nucleotides: TGTGCCAGCAGCTTAGAGTCCCGGGACTATGGCTACACCTTC.

This sequence joins TRBV5-4 and TRBJ1-6, with D perhaps matching TRBD1 (5 bases). Deletions cut 0 bases from V and 6 bases from J, with 10 bases between. The CDR3 runs 15 residues. Germline V gene sequence: CDR1 SGHNT, CDR2 YYREEE (reference sequence). The CDR3 reads CASSLVVGGNSPLHF. As DNA, the CDR3 is TGTGCCAGCAGCTTGGTTGTGGGGGGTAATTCACCCCTCCACTTT.

This chain uses TRBV7-9 with TRBJ1-5, with D possibly TRBD1 on 6 matching bases. V lost 3 bases to trimming and J lost 6 bases, with 9 bases between them. Germline V CDR1 and CDR2: SEHNR, FQNEAQ (reference sequence). The CDR3 totals 13 residues. The CDR3 loop is CASSLGGAQPQHF. The CDR3 DNA follows: TGTGCCAGCAGCTTGGGGGGGGCTCAGCCCCAGCATTTT.

This clone appeared a few times. J is TRBJ2-5 and V is TRBV4-2; 8 nucleotides agree with TRBD2. The CDR3 length is 16 residues. In germline, CDR1 is LGHNA, CDR2 YNFKEQ. The junction had 9 bases not matched to a gene; V was cut back by 1 base and J by 5 bases. The CDR3 is CASSQGSRGGSETQYF. The CDR3 DNA reads TGTGCCAGCAGCCAAGGGTCCCGGGGGGGTAGCGAGACCCAGTACTTC.

The chain recombines TRBV6-1 with TRBJ2-7, with TRBD2 identical over 7 bases. CDR3 size: 15 residues. Germline V lookup: CDR1 MNHNS, CDR2 SASEGT. V dropped 3 bases and J dropped 3; count of bases not matched to a gene: 8. The CDR3 DNA sequence: TGTGCCAGCAGTGAGAAGGGGTGGGGGGGCTACGAGCAGTACTTC. Its protein is CASSEKGWGGYEQYF.

This clone has a handful of counts. J is TRBJ2-1 and V is TRBV19, with 7 nucleotides matching TRBD2. CDR3 length equals 14 residues. V lost 6 bases, J lost 0 bases, and 2 bases stayed unmatched. In germline, CDR1 is LNHDA, CDR2 SQIVND (reference sequence). The CDR3 sequence is CASSLADSYNEQFF. As DNA, the CDR3 is TGTGCCAGTAGCCTAGCGGACTCCTACAATGAGCAGTTCTTC.

This clone was found a few times. The V and J genes are TRBV5-1 and TRBJ2-5; 8 bases line up with TRBD2. V was pared by 4 bases and J by 4 bases, with 6 bases of the junction left unmatched. This CDR3 comprises 14 residues. Germline V CDR1 and CDR2: SGHRS, YFSETQ. The CDR3 DNA is TGCGCCAGCAGCCTAAGCGGGAGTGGAGAGACCCAGTACTTC. It translates to CASSLSGSGETQYF.

The chain links TRBV4-3 to TRBJ2-2, with D perhaps TRBD1 (6 bases). Trimming took 2 bases from V and 2 from J, leaving 12 bases between them. This CDR3 comprises 16 residues. The germline V gene encodes CDR1 LGHNA and CDR2 YSLEER. The DNA for the CDR3 is TGCGCCAGCAGCCAACACCGGGACATTAACACCGGGGAGCTGTTTTTT. Translation: CASSQHRDINTGELFF.

This chain links TRBV19 with TRBJ2-5, with TRBD1 as a possible D gene (6 bases). Germline V gene sequence: CDR1 LNHDA, CDR2 SQIVND (reference sequence). The CDR3 consists of 14 residues. The V gene lost 3 bases and the J gene lost 5 bases, with 13 bases spanning the gap. CDR3 sequence: CASSMGRGSETQYF. The CDR3 DNA is TGTGCCAGTAGTATGGGCAGGGGAAGCGAGACCCAGTACTTC.

This chain uses TRBV7-6 with TRBJ2-3; D perhaps matches TRBD1 (7 bases). Germline CDR1 SGHVS, CDR2 FNYEAQ. This CDR3 is 14 amino acids long. Trimming cost V 3 bases and J 4 bases, with 11 bases left between them. The CDR3 region is CASSFTRGADTQYF. Written as DNA, the CDR3 is TGTGCCAGCAGCTTTACCAGGGGGGCAGATACGCAGTATTTT. The full variable domain, completed using reference TRBV7-6 and TRBJ2-3, is GAGVSQSPRYKVTKRGQDVALRCDPISGHVSLYWYRQALGQGPEFLTYFNYEAQQDKSGLPNDRFSAERPEGSISTLTIQRTEQRDSAMYRCASSFTRGADTQYFGPGTRLTVL.

This clone was seen more than once but under ten times. The chain is built from TRBV6-5 and TRBJ1-4, with a possible D match to TRBD1 (6 bases). CDR3 size: 13 residues. V was clipped by 9 bases and J by 7 bases, with 15 bases between them. Germline values: CDR1 MNHEY, CDR2 SVGAGI. The CDR3 sequence is CARGAGEAEKLFF. CDR3 sequence (DNA): TGTGCCAGGGGGGCGGGGGAGGCTGAAAAACTGTTTTTT.

This chain connects TRBV30 to TRBJ2-2; 9 bases agree with TRBD2. Germline CDR1 reads GTSNPN; CDR2 reads SVGIG (reference sequence). Trimming at V came to 1 base and at J to 6 bases, leaving 6 bases not matched to a gene. CDR3 length equals 15 residues. Here the CDR3 DNA reads TGTGCCTGGAGTGCTAGCGGGGACTTCTCCGGGGAGCTGTTTTTT. Protein: CAWSASGDFSGELFF.

The chain uses TRBV28 and TRBJ2-3; 10 bases are a match to TRBD2. Trimming cost V 7 bases and J 1 base; bases outside gene matches: 11. Germline V gene data show CDR1 as MDHEN and CDR2 as SYDVKM. There are 17 residues in the CDR3. The CDR3 loop reads CASTSGDLAGGTDTQYF. The CDR3 DNA reads as TGTGCCAGCACTTCAGGGGACCTAGCGGGGGGCACAGATACGCAGTATTTT. The variable domain in full, with the rest retrieved from reference TRBV28 and TRBJ2-3, is DVKVTQSSRYLVKRTGEKVFLECVQDMDHENMFWYRQDPGLGLRLIYFSYDVKMKEKGDIPEGYSVSREKKERFSLILESASTNQTSMYLCASTSGDLAGGTDTQYFGPGTRLTVL.

This chain links TRBV5-1 with TRBJ2-5; the match to TRBD1 covers 10 bases. Germline V CDR1 and CDR2: SGHRS, YFSETQ. The CDR3 contains 15 residues. V shed 4 bases, J shed 2 bases, and the junction held 5 bases outside the gene matches. In DNA, the CDR3 is TGCGCCAGCAGCAAGGGGGACAGGGGACAAGAGACCCAGTACTTC. Translated: CASSKGDRGQETQYF.

This clone was seen just once. The chain combines TRBV19 with TRBJ2-7, with D tentatively TRBD1 (6 bases). V lost 6 bases, J lost 9 bases, and 30 bases lay in between. The germline CDR1 and CDR2 sequences are LNHDA and SQIVND (reference sequence). The length of the CDR3 is 17 residues. CDR3 nucleotides: TGTGCCAGTAGGGTCCGCGAACAGGGACCTTCGCTCCGGGGGCAGTACTTC. Its protein product is CASRVREQGPSLRGQYF.

This rearrangement joins TRBV27 to TRBJ2-7, with 9 bases fitting TRBD2. The CDR3 length is 15 residues. The V segment lost 5 bases and the J segment 2 bases; nucleotides outside the gene matches: 7. CDR1 is MNHEY and CDR2 is SMNVEV in the germline V gene (reference sequence). CDR3 amino acids: CASSPIAGATYEQYF. The CDR3 DNA reads TGTGCCAGCAGTCCCATAGCGGGGGCCACCTACGAGCAGTACTTC.

The V call is TRBV7-6, the J call TRBJ2-1; 7 positions agree with TRBD2. V dropped 1 base and J dropped 1; count of bases not matched to a gene: 13. CDR3 length: 19 residues. Germline values: CDR1 SGHVS, CDR2 FNYEAQ. Here the CDR3 reads CASSLEQRGTVGSYNEQFF. In nucleotides, the CDR3 is TGTGCCAGCAGCTTAGAGCAGCGGGGCACTGTGGGTTCCTACAATGAGCAGTTCTTC. Looking up the rest from reference TRBV7-6 and TRBJ2-1 gives the full variable domain: GAGVSQSPRYKVTKRGQDVALRCDPISGHVSLYWYRQALGQGPEFLTYFNYEAQQDKSGLPNDRFSAERPEGSISTLTIQRTEQRDSAMYRCASSLEQRGTVGSYNEQFFGPGTRLTVL.

This clone occurred a few times. The V call is TRBV30, the J call TRBJ1-6; the match to TRBD1 covers 9 bases. J was trimmed by 10 bases and V by 8 bases; bases with no gene match: 6. Per germline, CDR1 GTSNPN and CDR2 SVGIG (reference sequence). The CDR3 contains 12 residues. The CDR3 loop reads CARGGQGSPLHF. Written as DNA, the CDR3 is TGTGCCCGTGGCGGACAGGGGTCACCCCTCCACTTT.

For this clone: Germline and junction disagree at one end, which may indicate a read error. The chain carries TRBV7-9 and TRBJ2-7; tentative D call: TRBD2 (6 bases). The CDR3 consists of 14 residues. Germline-derived CDR1 and CDR2 are SEHNR and FQNEAQ (reference sequence). The CDR3 is CSSSSEDYTYEQYF. In DNA, the CDR3 is TGTTCCAGCAGCTCCGAGGACTACACCTACGAGCAGTACTTC.

The V call is TRBV7-2, the J call TRBJ2-1, with 9 bases matching TRBD1. V lost 6 bases, J lost 10 bases, and 4 bases stayed unmatched. The CDR3 is made up of 12 amino acids. CDR1 and CDR2 from the germline V gene are SGHTA and FQGNSA. CDR3 sequence (DNA): TGTGCCAGCAGGTTAACAGGGGGCGAGCAGTTCTTC. It codes for CASRLTGGEQFF.